This paragraph reports one T cell receptor (beta chain). This clone appeared a single time. Its antigen remains undetermined. No clone much larger than this one lies a single base away; base qualities are absent. The entry originates in a study of blood T cell repertoires in COVID-19 (dated by TCRdb to about 2020). With regard to the full study: Samples from collaborators originated in the United States, Italy and Spain and spanned both the acute and convalescent phases of COVID-19. Where available, HLA class I and class II types were taken from metadata supplied by the sample provider and were not determined by assay-based typing. The prospective study material was composed of cDNA or gDNA derived from T cells, B-cell-depleted T cells, or PBMCs. Samples came from the ongoing ImmuneRACE study (first 160 participants) plus 1,254 subjects from 6 global collaborators. The dataset comprised deeply sampled blood TCRbeta repertoires from subjects exposed to, actively infected with, or recovered from COVID-19. A de-identified subject ID, COVID-19 status, age in years and sex were almost always included in the sample metadata. A freely available public database, intended as a resource for researchers studying the immune response to SARS-CoV-2, is where the repertoires were released. Study-wide findings and limitations: How much clinical and demographic metadata was included differed by source and by participant, and the metadata was provided uncurated.

Each collaborating institution followed its own protocols to collect whole blood in K2EDTA tubes. For TCRbeta analysis, collaborators shipped samples in one of three forms: frozen whole blood, isolated PBMCs, or DNA extracted from either of those sample types. TCRbeta CDR3 regions were amplified from genomic DNA using the immunoSEQ Assay, a bias-controlled multiplex PCR. The original methods were these. The number of nucleated cells in each sample was estimated from the amplification of reference gene primers within the assay. Sequence reads were collapsed and filtered to measure the absolute abundance of every unique TCRbeta CDR3 rearrangement. Productive Simpson clonality was computed per sample as the square root of Simpson's diversity index over productive rearrangements. TCRdb's version of the immuneACCESS table is confined to in-frame rearrangements and falls short of the full clone set. An unresolved V gene accounts for under half of the shortfall where checked; the remainder is of unknown origin. V, J and clone size are taken as reported in that table, and D and trimming were inferred from the DNA itself. The sample has approximately 67,000 clones on record, roughly 82% of them singletons. About 7% of the sample comes from the top ten.

From the cysteine through the phenylalanine, the CDR3 covers 15 amino acids. The kept DNA is CDR3 alone, 45 bases in frame from the first base. V and J lose 0 bases and 6 bases, and a span of 16 bases separates them. The germline V gene (reference sequence) yields GTSNPN for CDR1 and SVGIG for CDR2. The sequencing sample was made of peripheral blood. The V and J genes are TRBV30 and TRBJ2-3; the best D guess is TRBD1, with 6 bases matching. This clonotype originated in a man aged 55 to 69 with acute or convalescent COVID-19. CDR3 region: CAWSVGPIDRDTQYF. The nucleotide sequence reads as follows: TGTGCCTGGAGTGTAGGCCCGATTGACAGGGATACGCAGTATTTT.